Below, 21 T cell receptor beta chains from the same sample are listed, as sequenced in a study of cytomegalovirus exposure and HLA in healthy donors. PCR was performed using 60 Vbeta and 13 Jbeta primers. Some clones are missing from TCRdb's copy, which holds only in-frame ones; the method was immunoSEQ multiplex PCR. This table holds tens of thousands of clones, around four fifths found once. Sequencing was done on a sample of PBMCs. The receptor set was obtained from a man aged 25-45 years in good health and CMV-seronegative.

V and J are TRBV11-2 and TRBJ2-2; D is perhaps TRBD1 (7 bases). The CDR3 runs 14 residues. V shed 3 bases and J shed 6 bases, with 11 bases lying between them. Germline V gene sequence: CDR1 SGHAT, CDR2 FQNNGV. The CDR3 bases are TGTGCCAGCAGCTTCCAGGGGGGATCCGGGGAGCTGTTTTTT. This translates into CASSFQGGSGELFF.

This clone was observed a few times. This chain uses TRBV6-6 with TRBJ1-2, with D possibly being TRBD1 (6 bases). This CDR3 has 14 amino acids. Between the trimmed V and J ends, which lost 8 bases and 5 bases, there was a span of 18 bases. The germline CDR1 and CDR2 sequences are MNHNY and SVGAGI (reference sequence). CDR3 bases: TGTGCCAGCGATCCGTCTGGACAGATGTATGGCTACACCTTC. Translation gives CASDPSGQMYGYTF.

In nucleotides, the CDR3 is TGTGCCAGCAAACAGGGGGAGGGCCAGCCCCAGCATTTT. This gives the protein CASKQGEGQPQHF. The genes are TRBV27 and TRBJ1-5, with 8 positions matching TRBD1. This CDR3 spans 13 amino acids. Germline V lookup: CDR1 MNHEY, CDR2 SMNVEV (reference sequence). V shed 7 bases and J 7 bases; nucleotides not matched to a gene: 6.

CDR3 region: CASTPGMPTDTQYF. CDR3 bases: TGTGCCAGCACCCCGGGGATGCCCACAGATACGCAGTATTTT. The rearrangement uses TRBV7-9 and TRBJ2-3, with D possibly matching TRBD2 (5 bases). CDR3 length: 14 amino acids. Deletions cut 7 bases from V and 2 bases from J, with 13 bases between. Germline CDR1 and CDR2: SEHNR and FQNEAQ (reference sequence).

The chain is built from TRBV9 and TRBJ2-1; 11 bases fit TRBD2. Germline assignment: CDR1 SGDLS and CDR2 YYNGEE. CDR3 length equals 17 residues. With V trimmed by 1 base and J by 4 bases, 7 bases remained unmatched. CDR3 loop: CASSVPPSGGIYNEQFF. Here the CDR3 DNA reads TGTGCCAGCAGCGTACCCCCTAGCGGGGGGATTTACAATGAGCAGTTCTTC.

Here the CDR3 reads CASSTRRTGLTEAFF. DNA for the CDR3: TGTGCCAGCAGTACCAGGAGGACAGGGCTCACTGAAGCTTTCTTT. The V gene is TRBV28, the J gene TRBJ1-1, with 8 bases that match TRBD1. Germline loops: CDR1 MDHEN, CDR2 SYDVKM. The CDR3 runs 15 residues. V trimming: 5 bases; J trimming: 4 bases; junction bases outside the gene matches: 9.

The chain joins TRBV16 to TRBJ1-4; no clear D. Trimming removed 4 bases at V and 7 bases at J, with 7 bases between. This CDR3 has 12 amino acids. In germline, CDR1 is KGHSY, CDR2 FQNENV. CDR3 nucleotide sequence: TGTGCCAGCAGCCGCCCCGGTGAAAAACTGTTTTTT. Amino acids: CASSRPGEKLFF.

The genes are TRBV9 and TRBJ1-2; D might be TRBD1 (6 bases). Trimming stripped 5 bases from V and 4 bases from J, with 15 bases between. CDR3 length equals 14 residues. Germline lookup yields CDR1 SGDLS and CDR2 YYNGEE. The CDR3 nucleotides read TGTGCCAGCAGGGATATAACAGGGAGCTATGGCTACACCTTC. It codes for CASRDITGSYGYTF. Combining the CDR3 with reference TRBV9 and TRBJ1-2 gives the whole variable domain DSGVTQTPKHLITATGQRVTLRCSPRSGDLSVYWYQQSLDQGLQFLIQYYNGEERAKGNILERFSAQQFPDLHSELNLSSLELGDSALYFCASRDITGSYGYTFGSGTRLTVV.

This clone came up once. The chain recombines TRBV7-3 with TRBJ2-7; 11 bases are a match to TRBD2. In germline, CDR1 is SGHTA, CDR2 FQGTGA. The CDR3 consists of 17 residues. The V gene end was trimmed by 5 bases and the J gene end by 2 bases; junction bases not matched to a gene: 11. The CDR3 region has the DNA TGTGCCAGCAGCCCTAGCGGGGGGCTTGGGGTAACCTACGAGCAGTACTTC. It is translated as CASSPSGGLGVTYEQYF.

The rearrangement uses TRBV29-1 and TRBJ2-7; no reliable D call. V gave up 5 bases and J gave up 3 bases, with 8 bases separating them. Germline V CDR1 and CDR2: SQVTM, ANQGSEA. This CDR3 is 11 amino acids long. The DNA for the CDR3 is TGCAGCGTTATGGGCCACTACGAGCAGTACTTC. Translated, it gives CSVMGHYEQYF.

This chain links TRBV27 with TRBJ1-3, with TRBD1 identical over 11 bases. V lost 6 bases, J lost 1 base, and 2 bases stayed unmatched. The germline V gene encodes CDR1 MNHEY and CDR2 SMNVEV (reference sequence). The CDR3 runs to 15 residues. CDR3 amino acids: CASRGQGASGNTIYF. CDR3 DNA sequence: TGTGCCAGCAGAGGACAGGGGGCTTCTGGAAACACCATATATTTT.

This clone was seen more than once but under ten times. This sequence joins TRBV9 and TRBJ1-6; D is possibly TRBD1 (6 bases). V shed 4 bases and J shed 7 bases, with 12 bases lying between them. The CDR3 runs to 14 residues. Germline CDR1 SGDLS, CDR2 YYNGEE. CDR3: CASSHGQKNSPLHF. The DNA of the CDR3 is TGTGCCAGCAGCCACGGACAGAAGAATTCACCCCTCCACTTT.

The chain combines TRBV18 with TRBJ2-7, with a weak D call TRBD1 (5 bases). V lost 1 base to trimming and J lost 0 bases, with 13 bases between them. The CDR3 runs to 16 residues. Germline V CDR1 and CDR2: KGHSH, LQKENI. CDR3: CASSPQYRSSSYEQYF. CDR3 coding DNA: TGTGCCAGCTCACCACAGTACAGGTCGAGCTCCTACGAGCAGTACTTC.

V usage is TRBV28 and J usage is TRBJ1-2, with 9 bases fitting TRBD1. The germline CDR1 and CDR2 sequences are MDHEN and SYDVKM. The CDR3 contains 14 residues. V shed 6 bases, J shed 3 bases, and the junction held 5 bases outside the gene matches. The CDR3 spells CASRRRQGDYGYTF. CDR3 DNA: TGTGCCAGCAGGAGAAGACAGGGGGACTATGGCTACACCTTC.

The rearrangement links TRBV10-1 to TRBJ1-3, with 7 bases that match TRBD1. V was clipped by 5 bases and J by 4 bases; unmatched bases: 5. The CDR3 is 14 residues long. Per the germline V gene, CDR1 is WNHNN and CDR2 is SYGVQD (reference sequence). CDR3: CASSSGGDGNTIYF. Here the CDR3 DNA reads TGCGCCAGCAGTTCAGGGGGAGACGGAAACACCATATATTTT.

The chain carries TRBV18 and TRBJ1-1; D remains unclear. V was shortened by 3 bases and J by 2 bases, with 19 bases between the two germline ends. This CDR3 is 17 amino acids long. CDR1 and CDR2 from the germline V gene are KGHSH and LQKENI. The CDR3 sequence is CASSPRWSNGGNTEAFF. CDR3 bases: TGTGCCAGCTCACCTAGGTGGAGCAATGGAGGAAACACTGAAGCTTTCTTT.

This chain connects TRBV27 to TRBJ2-1, with D perhaps TRBD1 (5 bases). The V gene's germline CDR1 is MNHEY and CDR2 SMNVEV (reference sequence). This CDR3 is built from 14 residues. V was clipped by 3 bases and J by 5 bases, with 11 bases between them. CDR3 in DNA: TGTGCCAGCAGTTTCAGTGGGGCACACAATGAGCAGTTCTTC. It yields the protein CASSFSGAHNEQFF.

This clone appeared once. A junction boundary mismatches the germline segment, possibly from a read error. The sample holds other DNA sequences that translate to the same CDR3. V usage is TRBV5-1 and J usage is TRBJ1-1; D is possibly TRBD1 (5 bases). Germline V lookup: CDR1 SGHRS, CDR2 YFSETQ. The CDR3 consists of 14 residues. CDR3 bases: TGCGCCAGCAGCTTGGGACCAGGGAACACTGAGGCTTTCTTT. This encodes CASSLGPGNTEAFF.

This clone appeared a single time. The gene calls are TRBV7-9 and TRBJ2-7, with TRBD2 matching over 9 bases. V shed 10 bases and J 6 bases; nucleotides not matched to a gene: 10. Germline CDR1 and CDR2: SEHNR and FQNEAQ (reference sequence). The CDR3 contains 13 residues. CDR3 DNA: TGTGCCACGAGAGCGGGGGGAACGGGCGAGCAGTACTTC. Residues: CATRAGGTGEQYF.

This clone was observed a handful of times. V usage is TRBV7-2 and J usage is TRBJ2-2, with D uncertain. The V gene's germline CDR1 is SGHTA and CDR2 FQGNSA. V lost 4 bases and J lost 7, with 7 bases in between. The CDR3 runs 12 residues. CDR3 coding DNA: TGTGCCAGCAGCTCCCCCGGCGGGGAGCTGTTTTTT. Protein product: CASSSPGGELFF.

V usage is TRBV19 and J usage is TRBJ2-3; perhaps TRBD1 as D (5 bases). V was trimmed by 6 bases and J by 2 bases, leaving 18 bases between them. CDR3 length: 16 amino acids. Germline V gives CDR1 LNHDA, CDR2 SQIVND (reference sequence). The CDR3 here is CASRGANTEDTDTQYF. The DNA of the CDR3 is TGTGCCAGTAGAGGGGCAAACACGGAAGACACAGATACGCAGTATTTT.